The clone carrying this T cell receptor (beta chain) appeared a single time. One end of the junction does not line up with germline, which may come from a read error. Amplification of TCR beta CDR3 regions used RNA transcripts. The workflow started with a first-round RT-PCR run with HTBI primers and then moved on to a second-round multiplex PCR. In TCRdb, the multiplex PCR reads were re-called with MiXCR into one record per CDR3 protein. This sample has about 740,000 distinct CDR3 sequences, with 35% to 50% found just once. These data belong to a study of Graves' ophthalmopathy and Graves' hyperthyroidism. Those donors who had ophthalmopathy presented with moderate-to-severe activity, a CAS of ≥3, a NOSPECS of ≥4 and a duration under 3 months. Pregnancy or lactation, uncontrolled infections and other autoimmune diseases were grounds for excluding patients. The diagnostic workup employed clinical symptoms, serum thyroxine, TRAb, thyroid ultrasound and orbital computed tomography.

CDR1 is SEHNR, CDR2 FQNEAQ, per germline (reference sequence). The CDR3 covers 16 residues. Sequences were obtained from peripheral blood. This chain uses TRBV7-9 with TRBJ2-7; no clear D gene. This TCR was recovered from an adult man with Graves' ophthalmopathy. CDR3 amino acids: CASSQDGLSNSYEQYF. CDR3 coding DNA: TGCGCCAGCAGCCAAGATGGCTTATCAAACTCCTACGAGCAGTACTTC.